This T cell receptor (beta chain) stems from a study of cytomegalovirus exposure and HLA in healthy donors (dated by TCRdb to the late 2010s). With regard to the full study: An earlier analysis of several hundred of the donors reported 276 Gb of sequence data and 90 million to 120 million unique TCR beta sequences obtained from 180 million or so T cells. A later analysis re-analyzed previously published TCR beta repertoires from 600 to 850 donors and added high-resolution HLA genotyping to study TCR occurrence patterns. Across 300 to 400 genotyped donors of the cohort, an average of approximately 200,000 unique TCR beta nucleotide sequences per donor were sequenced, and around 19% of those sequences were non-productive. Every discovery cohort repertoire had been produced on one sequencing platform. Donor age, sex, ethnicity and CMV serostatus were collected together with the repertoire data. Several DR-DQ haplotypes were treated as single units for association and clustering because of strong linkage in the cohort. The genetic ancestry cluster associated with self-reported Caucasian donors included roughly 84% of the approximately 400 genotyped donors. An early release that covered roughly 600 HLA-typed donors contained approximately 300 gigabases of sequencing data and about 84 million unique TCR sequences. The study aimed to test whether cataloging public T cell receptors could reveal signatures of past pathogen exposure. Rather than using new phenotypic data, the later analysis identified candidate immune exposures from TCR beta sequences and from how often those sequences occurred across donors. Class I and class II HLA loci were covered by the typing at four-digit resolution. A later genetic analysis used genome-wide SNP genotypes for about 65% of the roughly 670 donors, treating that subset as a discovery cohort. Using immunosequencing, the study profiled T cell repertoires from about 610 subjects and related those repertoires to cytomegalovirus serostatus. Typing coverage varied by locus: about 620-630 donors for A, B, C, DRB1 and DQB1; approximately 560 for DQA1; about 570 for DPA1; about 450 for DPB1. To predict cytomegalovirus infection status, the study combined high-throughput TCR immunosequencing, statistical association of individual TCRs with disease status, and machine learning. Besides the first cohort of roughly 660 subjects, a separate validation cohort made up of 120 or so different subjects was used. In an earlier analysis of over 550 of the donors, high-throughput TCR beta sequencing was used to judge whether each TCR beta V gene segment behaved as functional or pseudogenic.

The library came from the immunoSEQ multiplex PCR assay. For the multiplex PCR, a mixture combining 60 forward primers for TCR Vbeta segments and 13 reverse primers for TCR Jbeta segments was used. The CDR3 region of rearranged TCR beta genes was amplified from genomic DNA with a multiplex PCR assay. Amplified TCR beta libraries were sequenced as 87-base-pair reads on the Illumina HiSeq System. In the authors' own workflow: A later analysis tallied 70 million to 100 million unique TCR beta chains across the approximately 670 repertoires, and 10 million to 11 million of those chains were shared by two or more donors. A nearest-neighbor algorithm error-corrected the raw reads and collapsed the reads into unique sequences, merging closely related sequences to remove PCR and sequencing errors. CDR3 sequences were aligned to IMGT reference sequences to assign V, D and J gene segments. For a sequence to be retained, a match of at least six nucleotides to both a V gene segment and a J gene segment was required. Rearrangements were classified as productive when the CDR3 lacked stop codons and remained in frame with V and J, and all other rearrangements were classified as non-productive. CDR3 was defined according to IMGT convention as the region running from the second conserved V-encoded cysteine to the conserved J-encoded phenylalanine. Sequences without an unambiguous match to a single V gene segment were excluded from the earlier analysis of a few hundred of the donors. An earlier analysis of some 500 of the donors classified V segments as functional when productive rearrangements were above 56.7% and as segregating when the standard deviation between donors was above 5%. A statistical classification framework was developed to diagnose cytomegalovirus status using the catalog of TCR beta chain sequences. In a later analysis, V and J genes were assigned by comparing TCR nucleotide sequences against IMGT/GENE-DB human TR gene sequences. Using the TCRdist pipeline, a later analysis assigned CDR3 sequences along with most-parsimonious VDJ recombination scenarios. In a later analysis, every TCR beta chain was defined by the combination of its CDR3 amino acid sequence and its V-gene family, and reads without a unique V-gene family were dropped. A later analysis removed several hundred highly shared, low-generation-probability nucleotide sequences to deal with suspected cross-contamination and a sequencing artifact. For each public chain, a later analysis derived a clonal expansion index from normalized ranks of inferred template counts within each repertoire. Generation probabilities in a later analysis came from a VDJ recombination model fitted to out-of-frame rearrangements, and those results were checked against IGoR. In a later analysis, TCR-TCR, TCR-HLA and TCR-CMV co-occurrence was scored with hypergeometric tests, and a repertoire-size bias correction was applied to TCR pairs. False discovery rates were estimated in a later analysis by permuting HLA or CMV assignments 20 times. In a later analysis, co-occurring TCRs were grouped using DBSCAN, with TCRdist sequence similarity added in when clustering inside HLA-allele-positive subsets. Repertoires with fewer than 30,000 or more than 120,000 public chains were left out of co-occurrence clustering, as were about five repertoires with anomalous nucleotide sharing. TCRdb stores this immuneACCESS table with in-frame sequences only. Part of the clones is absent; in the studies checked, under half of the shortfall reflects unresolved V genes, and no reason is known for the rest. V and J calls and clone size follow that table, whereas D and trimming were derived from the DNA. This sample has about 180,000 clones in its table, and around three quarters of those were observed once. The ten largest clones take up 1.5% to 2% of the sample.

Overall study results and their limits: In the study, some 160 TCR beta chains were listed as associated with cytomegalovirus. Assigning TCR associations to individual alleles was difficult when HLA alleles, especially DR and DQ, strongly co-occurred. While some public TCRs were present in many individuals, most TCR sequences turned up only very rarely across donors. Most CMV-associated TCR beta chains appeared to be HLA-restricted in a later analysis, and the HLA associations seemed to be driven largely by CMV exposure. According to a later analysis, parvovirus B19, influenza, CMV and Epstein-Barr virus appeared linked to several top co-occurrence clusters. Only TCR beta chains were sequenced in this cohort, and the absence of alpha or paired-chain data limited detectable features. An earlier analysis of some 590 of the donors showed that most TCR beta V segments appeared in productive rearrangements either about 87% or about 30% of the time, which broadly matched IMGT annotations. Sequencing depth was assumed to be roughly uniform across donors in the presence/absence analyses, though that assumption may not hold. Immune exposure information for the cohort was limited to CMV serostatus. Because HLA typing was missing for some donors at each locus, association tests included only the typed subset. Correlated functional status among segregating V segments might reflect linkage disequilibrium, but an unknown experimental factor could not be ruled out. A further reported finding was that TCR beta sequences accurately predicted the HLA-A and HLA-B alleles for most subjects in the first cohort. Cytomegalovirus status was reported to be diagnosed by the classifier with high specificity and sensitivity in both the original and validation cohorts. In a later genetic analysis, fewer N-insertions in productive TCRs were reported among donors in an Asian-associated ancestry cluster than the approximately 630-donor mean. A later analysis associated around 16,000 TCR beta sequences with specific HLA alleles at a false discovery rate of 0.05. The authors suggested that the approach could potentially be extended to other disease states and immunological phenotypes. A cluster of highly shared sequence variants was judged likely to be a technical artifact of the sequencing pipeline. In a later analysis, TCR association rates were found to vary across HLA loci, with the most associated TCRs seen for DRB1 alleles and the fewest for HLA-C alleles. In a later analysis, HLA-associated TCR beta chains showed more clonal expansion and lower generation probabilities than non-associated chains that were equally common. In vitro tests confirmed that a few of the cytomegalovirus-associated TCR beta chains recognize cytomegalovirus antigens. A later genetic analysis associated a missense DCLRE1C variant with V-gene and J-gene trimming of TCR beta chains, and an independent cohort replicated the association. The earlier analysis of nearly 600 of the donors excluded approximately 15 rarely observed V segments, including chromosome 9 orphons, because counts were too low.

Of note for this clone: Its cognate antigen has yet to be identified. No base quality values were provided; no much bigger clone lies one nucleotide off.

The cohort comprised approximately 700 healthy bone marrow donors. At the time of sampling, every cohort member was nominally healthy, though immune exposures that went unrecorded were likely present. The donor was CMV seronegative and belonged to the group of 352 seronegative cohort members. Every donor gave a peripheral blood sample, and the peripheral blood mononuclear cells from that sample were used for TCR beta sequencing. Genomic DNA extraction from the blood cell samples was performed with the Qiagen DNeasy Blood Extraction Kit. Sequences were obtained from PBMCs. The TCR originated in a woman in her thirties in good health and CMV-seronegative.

The CDR3 in this case is CASSLLADLQFF. Read as DNA, the sequence is TGCGCCAGCAGCTTGTTAGCGGACCTCCAGTTCTTC. Recombination joined TRBV5-1 with TRBJ2-1; 6 matching bases give a weak D call of TRBD2. The germline V gene sets CDR1 to SGHRS and CDR2 to YFSETQ. The CDR3, from cysteine to phenylalanine, totals 12 residues. Only the CDR3 portion is preserved as DNA: 36 bases, with reading frame beginning at the first base. V sheds 1 base and J sheds 13 bases, leaving 12 bases between their ends.